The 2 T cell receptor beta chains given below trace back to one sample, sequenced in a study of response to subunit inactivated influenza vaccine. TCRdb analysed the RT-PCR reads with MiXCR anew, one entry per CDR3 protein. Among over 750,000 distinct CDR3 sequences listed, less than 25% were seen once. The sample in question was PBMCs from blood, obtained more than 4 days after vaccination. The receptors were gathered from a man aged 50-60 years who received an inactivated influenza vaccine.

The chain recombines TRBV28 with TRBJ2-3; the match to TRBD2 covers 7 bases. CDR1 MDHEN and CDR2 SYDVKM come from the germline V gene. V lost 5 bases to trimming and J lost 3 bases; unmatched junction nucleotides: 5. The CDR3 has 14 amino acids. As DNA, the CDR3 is TGTGCCAGCAGTATCCTAGCGGAGACAGATACGCAGTATTTT. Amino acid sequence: CASSILAETDTQYF.

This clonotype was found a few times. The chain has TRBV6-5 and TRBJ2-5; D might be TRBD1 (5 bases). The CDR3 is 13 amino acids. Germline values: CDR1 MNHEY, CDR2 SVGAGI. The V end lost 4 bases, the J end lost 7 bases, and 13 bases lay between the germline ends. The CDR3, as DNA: TGTGCCAGCAGTTCCCAGGGTTCCGGGACCCAGTACTTC. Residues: CASSSQGSGTQYF.